Presented here are 28 T cell receptor beta chains from one specimen sequenced in a study of shared clonotypes between healthy human individuals. Using immunoSEQ multiplex PCR, the repertoire was profiled, and TCRdb retains in-frame clones only, with some absent. The sample has 2.3 million or so clones; approximately 95% are singletons. Material for sequencing was naive CD4+ T cells from PBMCs. The subset denotes: CD45RA+ positively selected. All receptors derive from a man younger than 35 in good health. Some clones in this sample may be carry-over from other donors' samples.

V gene TRBV7-2 combines with J gene TRBJ1-2; the D gene is possibly TRBD1 (5 bases). The CDR3 length is 14 residues. V gave up 0 bases and J gave up 3 bases, with 8 bases separating them. The V gene's germline CDR1 is SGHTA and CDR2 FQGNSA. For the CDR3, the DNA is TGTGCCAGCAGCTTAGCGGGGGAGGACTATGGCTACACCTTC. Its translation is CASSLAGEDYGYTF.

V and J are TRBV29-1 and TRBJ1-3, with a weak D call TRBD1 (5 bases). Deletions cut 4 bases from V and 3 bases from J, with 10 bases between. The V gene's germline CDR1 is SQVTM and CDR2 ANQGSEA. CDR3 size: 13 residues. In DNA form, the CDR3 reads TGCAGCGTTGCAGGGACCATTGGAAACACCATATATTTT. The encoded protein is CSVAGTIGNTIYF.

A word on this clone: In the same sample, other DNA sequences code for this CDR3. The chain couples TRBV15 to TRBJ1-1; D is unclear. Germline V gives CDR1 LNHNV, CDR2 YYDKDF (reference sequence). The CDR3 totals 13 residues. V was clipped by 0 bases and J by 1 base, with 3 bases between them. CDR3 coding DNA: TGTGCCACCAGCAGAGACAGGAACACTGAAGCTTTCTTT. It codes for CATSRDRNTEAFF.

This clone appeared once. V gene TRBV6-1 combines with J gene TRBJ2-1; tentative D call: TRBD2 (5 bases). V lost 7 bases to trimming and J lost 7 bases, with 14 bases between them. The CDR3 has 13 amino acids. Germline V gene data show CDR1 as MNHNS and CDR2 as SASEGT. In DNA form, the CDR3 reads TGTGCCAGCACTATAAGAGGGTGGAATGAGCAGTTCTTC. Its protein product is CASTIRGWNEQFF.

The table lists this clone with a count of one. At the DNA level, this CDR3 is encoded by other sequences in the same sample as well. The CDR3 sequence is CASSVGTGSSGNTIYF. Here the CDR3 DNA reads TGTGCCAGCAGCGTAGGGACAGGGAGCTCTGGAAACACCATATATTTT. The chain links TRBV9 to TRBJ1-3, with 8 bases lining up with TRBD1. In germline, CDR1 is SGDLS, CDR2 YYNGEE. This CDR3 comprises 16 residues. V lost 0 bases and J lost 0; bases outside the gene matches: 2.

The gene calls are TRBV11-2 and TRBJ2-3; D is undetermined. V was clipped by 1 base and J by 2 bases, with 4 bases between them. The CDR3 contains 13 residues. CDR1 is SGHAT and CDR2 is FQNNGV in the germline V gene. The CDR3 is CASSLVFTDTQYF. The CDR3 region has the DNA TGTGCCAGCAGCTTAGTATTCACAGATACGCAGTATTTT.

A note on this clone: The same CDR3 can be traced to other DNA sequences in this sample. This chain joins TRBV6-1 and TRBJ1-2; tentative D call: TRBD1 (5 bases). CDR3 size: 13 residues. The V end was cut by 8 bases, the J end by 0 bases, with 10 bases between. Germline CDR1 is MNHNS and CDR2 is SASEGT. Here the CDR3 DNA reads TGTGCCAGCCGAGGGGCCGCTAACTATGGCTACACCTTC. This translates into CASRGAANYGYTF.

The V and J genes are TRBV27 and TRBJ2-7; D gene uncertain. V shed 1 base and J shed 4 bases, with 29 bases lying between them. This CDR3 spans 20 amino acids. CDR1 and CDR2 (germline): MNHEY, SMNVEV (reference sequence). The CDR3 DNA follows: TGTGCCAGCAGTTTATTATCCCCTGGAGTAGCCACCATAGACAAATACGAGCAGTACTTC. Amino acids: CASSLLSPGVATIDKYEQYF.

This chain connects TRBV21-1 to TRBJ1-2; the listed D gene, TRBD1, was not tested against the DNA. TRBV21-1 is described as a pseudogene. The CDR3 contains 15 residues. Written as DNA, the CDR3 is TGTGCCAGCAGCCTTTTCAAGACAGGGAGAGGAGGCTACACCTTC. Residues: CASSLFKTGRGGYTF.

The chain uses TRBV29-1 and TRBJ1-2; D not resolved. V lost 5 bases and J 2 bases, leaving 6 bases between the germline ends. The CDR3 spans 11 residues. Germline V gene lookup returns CDR1 SQVTM and CDR2 ANQGSEA. The CDR3 region is CSVYQNYGYTF. CDR3 nucleotide sequence: TGCAGCGTTTACCAGAACTATGGCTACACCTTC.

This chain joins TRBV7-2 and TRBJ2-7, with 10 nucleotides matching TRBD2. The germline CDR1 and CDR2 sequences are SGHTA and FQGNSA. There are 19 residues in the CDR3. The V and J ends lost 8 bases and 2 bases, in that order; junction bases with no gene match: 21. The CDR3 is CASRRLGGKASGSPYEQYF. The CDR3 bases are TGTGCCAGCCGGAGGTTGGGAGGGAAGGCTAGCGGGAGCCCCTACGAGCAGTACTTC.

The rearrangement links TRBV10-1 to TRBJ2-1; TRBD2 matches 10 bases. Germline-derived CDR1 and CDR2 are WNHNN and SYGVQD (reference sequence). The trim removed 5 bases at V and 9 bases at J, leaving 7 bases unmatched. The CDR3 is 14 residues long. In DNA form, the CDR3 reads TGCGCCAGCAGTATAGCGGGAGGTGGTAGTGAGCAGTTCTTC. It translates to CASSIAGGGSEQFF.

This chain links TRBV9 with TRBJ1-1; D unclear. The ends were cut back, 4 bases at V and 3 bases at J, with 16 bases in the middle. This CDR3 has 15 amino acids. Germline CDR1 is SGDLS and CDR2 is YYNGEE. CDR3 sequence (DNA): TGTGCCAGCAGCCGATCGGGATTTGCGGACACTGAAGCTTTCTTT. Amino acids: CASSRSGFADTEAFF.

The chain employs TRBV4-1 and TRBJ2-1; TRBD1 or TRBD2 may be the D gene (6 bases each). Looked up from germline, CDR1 is MGHRA and CDR2 is YSYEKL. V dropped 0 bases and J dropped 4 bases, with 13 bases sitting between them. This CDR3 is 16 amino acids long. The CDR3 reads CASSQDRGRSYNEQFF. In DNA form, the CDR3 reads TGCGCCAGCAGCCAAGATAGGGGGAGGTCGTACAATGAGCAGTTCTTC.

CDR3 in DNA: TGCAGCGTTGGTGGGAGGGCCGTAAAGACCCAGTACTTC. This translates into CSVGGRAVKTQYF. This chain links TRBV29-1 with TRBJ2-5; 7 bases are shared with TRBD2. The germline gives CDR1 SQVTM, CDR2 ANQGSEA. V lost 4 bases and J lost 6; bases outside the gene matches: 8. The CDR3 spans 13 residues.

The CDR3 protein is CASSLSPTGSGGDEQYF. The CDR3 DNA reads as TGCGCCAGCAGCTTGTCCCCGACAGGGTCCGGCGGCGACGAGCAGTACTTC. This chain joins TRBV5-1 and TRBJ2-7; 7 bases fit TRBD1. Germline values: CDR1 SGHRS, CDR2 YFSETQ. The CDR3 is made up of 17 amino acids. Trimming removed 1 base from V and 5 bases from J; junction bases left unmatched: 15.

This clone was seen once. At the DNA level, this CDR3 is encoded by other sequences in the same sample as well. The chain links TRBV28 to TRBJ2-2, with D possibly matching TRBD1 (5 bases). The V end was cut by 6 bases, the J end by 0 bases, with 5 bases between. The CDR3 has 13 residues. The V gene's germline CDR1 is MDHEN and CDR2 SYDVKM. The CDR3 region has the DNA TGTGCCAGCAGGGGGCCGAACACCGGGGAGCTGTTTTTT. Translated, it gives CASRGPNTGELFF.

This clone occurred once. V and J are TRBV9 and TRBJ2-1; TRBD2 agrees at 12 bases. Trimming cost V 5 bases and J 5 bases; bases outside gene matches: 8. In germline, CDR1 is SGDLS, CDR2 YYNGEE. The CDR3 covers 16 residues. The CDR3 DNA reads TGTGCCAGCAGTGAACCGCTAGCGGGAGGGAACAATGAGCAGTTCTTC. Encoded protein: CASSEPLAGGNNEQFF.

In its sample, this clone was seen once. This chain links TRBV9 with TRBJ2-7, with 8 bases that match TRBD2. This CDR3 spans 14 amino acids. Germline V gives CDR1 SGDLS, CDR2 YYNGEE. V shed 7 bases, J shed 5 bases, and the junction held 11 bases outside the gene matches. CDR3 coding DNA: TGTGCCAGCGGATACAGCGGGAGTCCGAACGAGCAGTACTTC. It is translated as CASGYSGSPNEQYF.

The chain links TRBV29-1 to TRBJ1-1; D ambiguous. The CDR3 loop spans 12 amino acids. Germline CDR1 and CDR2: SQVTM and ANQGSEA. V was shortened by 8 bases and J by 4 bases, with 14 bases between the two germline ends. CDR3 sequence reads: CSFIGPGTEAFF. CDR3 nucleotides: TGCAGCTTCATAGGTCCTGGCACTGAAGCTTTCTTT.

This chain joins TRBV7-2 and TRBJ1-4; 7 bases match TRBD1. J was trimmed by 8 bases and V by 3 bases; bases with no gene match: 9. Germline values: CDR1 SGHTA, CDR2 FQGNSA. There are 15 residues in the CDR3. In DNA, the CDR3 is TGTGCCAGCAGCTTTTTGTCCGGGACAGAAGAAAAACTGTTTTTT. As protein: CASSFLSGTEEKLFF. Filled out from reference TRBV7-2 and TRBJ1-4, the complete variable domain reads GAGVSQSPSNKVTEKGKDVELRCDPISGHTALYWYRQSLGQGLEFLIYFQGNSAPDKSGLPSDRFSAERTGGSVSTLTIQRTQQEDSAVYLCASSFLSGTEEKLFFGSGTQLSVL.

This clone has only one observation. The J gene is TRBJ2-7, the V gene TRBV5-1, with 8 bases lining up with TRBD2. In germline, CDR1 is SGHRS, CDR2 YFSETQ. Unmatched junction bases numbered 5, after V lost 0 bases and J lost 6 bases. The CDR3 covers 14 residues. CDR3 DNA: TGCGCCAGCAGCTTGGAACTAGCGGTCAGCGAGCAGTACTTC. Protein: CASSLELAVSEQYF.

The chain carries TRBV21-1 and TRBJ2-7. TRBV21-1 is an annotated pseudogene. The CDR3 spans 15 residues. The CDR3 DNA reads as TGTGCCAGCAGCAAAGGGCCCGGATTGCCCTACGAGCAGTACTTC. Amino acids: CASSKGPGLPYEQYF.

J is TRBJ2-1 and V is TRBV18; 9 bases align to TRBD2. The germline V gene encodes CDR1 KGHSH and CDR2 LQKENI. This CDR3 contains 17 residues. J was trimmed by 4 bases and V by 3 bases; bases with no gene match: 10. The CDR3 sequence: CASSPQSTSGRYNEQFF. The CDR3 DNA reads TGTGCCAGCTCACCGCAATCTACTAGCGGGCGATACAATGAGCAGTTCTTC.

The gene calls are TRBV7-2 and TRBJ1-1, with a weak D call TRBD1 (6 bases). V gave up 0 bases and J gave up 1 base, with 9 bases separating them. The CDR3 has 15 amino acids. The germline V gene encodes CDR1 SGHTA and CDR2 FQGNSA. CDR3 DNA: TGTGCCAGCAGCTTAGCCGGACAGAAGAACACTGAAGCTTTCTTT. Translated, it gives CASSLAGQKNTEAFF. Drawing the rest from reference TRBV7-2 and TRBJ1-1, the complete variable domain is GAGVSQSPSNKVTEKGKDVELRCDPISGHTALYWYRQSLGQGLEFLIYFQGNSAPDKSGLPSDRFSAERTGGSVSTLTIQRTQQEDSAVYLCASSLAGQKNTEAFFGQGTRLTVV.

This chain connects TRBV5-1 to TRBJ2-7; D may match TRBD1 or TRBD2 (7 bases each). Between the trimmed V and J ends, which lost 4 bases and 2 bases, there was a span of 19 bases. The germline V gene has CDR1 SGHRS and CDR2 YFSETQ. The CDR3 totals 16 residues. The CDR3 DNA follows: TGCGCCAGCAGCCCGGGGGGACAGATCGGTACCTACGAGCAGTACTTC. Its translation: CASSPGGQIGTYEQYF. The full variable domain, completed using reference TRBV5-1 and TRBJ2-7, is KAGVTQTPRYLIKTRGQQVTLSCSPISGHRSVSWYQQTPGQGLQFLFEYFSETQRNKGNFPGRFSGRQFSNSRSEMNVSTLELGDSALYLCASSPGGQIGTYEQYFGPGTRLTVT.

This clone was observed a handful of times. The chain uses TRBV29-1 and TRBJ1-1, with 12 bases identical to TRBD1. The CDR3 is 15 amino acids. After removal of 5 bases from V and 5 bases from J, the junction contained 9 bases not matched to a gene. Germline-derived CDR1 and CDR2 are SQVTM and ANQGSEA. The CDR3 loop is CSVTGTGGKETEAFF. CDR3 nucleotides: TGCAGCGTTACCGGGACAGGGGGCAAGGAGACTGAAGCTTTCTTT.

The CDR3 DNA follows: TGTGCCAGCAGCTTTAGGTTTGAAGCTTTCTTT. Its translation is CASSFRFEAFF. The rearrangement links TRBV7-2 to TRBJ1-1; D is ambiguous. V lost 3 bases to trimming and J lost 7 bases, with 6 bases between them. Germline CDR1 SGHTA, CDR2 FQGNSA. This CDR3 comprises 11 residues.